Presented here are 18 T cell receptor beta chains from one specimen sequenced in a study of post-analysis software for immune sequencing data. Overall study results and limits: Four or five TRBV segments, TRBV5-6, TRBV5-1 and TRBV20-1 among them, were found more frequent in patients than controls.

These receptors have no identified antigens. cDNA libraries of TCR beta carried unique molecular identifiers. TCRdb recomputed calls from the PCR reads with MiXCR, one row per CDR3 protein. The sample records about 540,000 distinct CDR3 sequences, approximately 31% being singletons. Sequenced material: blood. The receptor set was obtained from a girl under 18 with multiple sclerosis.

V and J are TRBV28 and TRBJ1-2; D ambiguous. Germline V lookup: CDR1 MDHEN, CDR2 SYDVKM. CDR3 size: 14 residues. Trimming removed 5 bases at V and 4 bases at J, with 14 bases between. CDR3 bases: TGTGCCAGCAGTCCGGCGGACCTCTTCTATGGCTACACCTTC. Its protein is CASSPADLFYGYTF.

This CDR3 reads CASSPKQTMGGYTF. The CDR3 coding sequence is TGTGCCAGCAGCCCGAAACAAACAATGGGGGGCTACACCTTC. This chain connects TRBV7-9 to TRBJ1-2; the D is unclear. Trimming shortened V by 5 bases and J by 8 bases, and 18 bases separated the two germline ends. The CDR3 consists of 14 residues. Germline CDR1 and CDR2: SEHNR and FQNEAQ (reference sequence).

V usage is TRBV5-1 and J usage is TRBJ2-5; 12 bases fit TRBD2. The CDR3 is 19 residues long. The germline V gene has CDR1 SGHRS and CDR2 YFSETQ. The junction had 15 bases not matched to a gene; V was cut back by 0 bases and J by 6 bases. CDR3 protein: CASSLGLAGAQGSWQTQYF. CDR3 in DNA: TGCGCCAGCAGCTTGGGACTAGCGGGAGCCCAGGGGTCATGGCAGACCCAGTACTTC.

The rearrangement joins TRBV7-2 to TRBJ2-7, with D possibly being TRBD2 (5 bases). The germline V gene encodes CDR1 SGHTA and CDR2 FQGNSA. CDR3 size: 14 residues. V lost 2 bases and J 6 bases, leaving 14 bases between the germline ends. CDR3 in DNA: TGTGCCAGCAGCTTAAGGCTAGCAACGGGCGAGCAGTACTTC. This codes for CASSLRLATGEQYF.

This clonotype was counted only a few times. This chain connects TRBV29-1 to TRBJ2-7, with D uncertain. Germline V lookup: CDR1 SQVTM, CDR2 ANQGSEA. This CDR3 region has 13 residues. V was cut by 4 bases and J by 4 bases, with 14 bases left in between. CDR3 in DNA: TGCAGCGTTGCTGGCACCTCGAGTTACGAGCAGTACTTC. Translating it yields CSVAGTSSYEQYF.

This clonotype was recorded once. The V gene is TRBV12-3 or TRBV12-4, the J gene TRBJ1-5; a weak D match, TRBD1 (6 bases). The CDR3 is 13 residues long. The germline V and J ends were trimmed by 6 bases and 10 bases, with 16 bases remaining between them. CDR3 sequence (DNA): TGTGCCAGCAGAGTAGGGGGACGATCACCCCAGCATTTT. Protein: CASRVGGRSPQHF.

J is TRBJ2-2 and V is TRBV24-1; 8 nucleotides match TRBD2. This CDR3 spans 13 amino acids. Germline V gives CDR1 KGHDR, CDR2 SFDVKD. Trimming at V came to 7 bases and at J to 7 bases, leaving 4 bases not matched to a gene. CDR3 protein: CATRRGANGELFF. CDR3 sequence (DNA): TGTGCCACCAGGCGGGGGGCAAACGGGGAGCTGTTTTTT.

For this clonotype: This may be a read error, as it is one base from a much larger clone. This chain joins TRBV12-3 or TRBV12-4 and TRBJ1-2; maybe TRBD1 (6 bases). The length of the CDR3 is 16 residues. V lost 5 bases and J 9 bases, leaving 25 bases between the germline ends. CDR3 coding DNA: TGTGCCAGCAGTGCTTGGGGGGGCGGAAAAAGCTGGCGCTACACCTTC. This gives the protein CASSAWGGGKSWRYTF.

The table lists this clonotype with a few counts. The chain has TRBV20-1 and TRBJ1-1; possible D gene TRBD1, 5 bases. V was pared by 8 bases and J by 0 bases, with 7 bases between. CDR1 is DFQATT and CDR2 is SNEGSKA in the germline V gene (reference sequence). This CDR3 has 11 residues. The CDR3 region is CSPGLNTEAFF. CDR3 sequence (DNA): TGCAGTCCAGGGCTGAACACTGAAGCTTTCTTT.

In this sample, this clonotype turned up a few times. The chain carries TRBV5-1 and TRBJ2-5; D gene unclear. V lost 10 bases, J lost 0 bases, and 13 bases lay in between. CDR3 length equals 13 residues. Germline-derived CDR1 and CDR2 are SGHRS and YFSETQ. In nucleotides, the CDR3 is TGCGCCTCCAAGGCCGAGTACCAAGAGACCCAGTACTTC. Protein product: CASKAEYQETQYF. The whole variable domain, remainder taken from reference TRBV5-1 and TRBJ2-5, is KAGVTQTPRYLIKTRGQQVTLSCSPISGHRSVSWYQQTPGQGLQFLFEYFSETQRNKGNFPGRFSGRQFSNSRSEMNVSTLELGDSALYLCASKAEYQETQYFGPGTRLLVL.

With respect to this clonotype: The junction does not match germline at one end; this may be a read error. V and J are TRBV29-1 and TRBJ2-1; 7 nucleotides match TRBD2. CDR1 SQVTM and CDR2 ANQGSEA come from the germline V gene. The CDR3 is 14 residues long. The DNA for the CDR3 is TGCGGCGTTGATCGCGGGGGATTATACAATGAGCAGTTCTTC. This codes for CGVDRGGLYNEQFF.

The chain couples TRBV5-1 to TRBJ2-3; D tentatively fits TRBD1 or TRBD2 (6 bases each). CDR3 size: 15 residues. Germline V gene sequence: CDR1 SGHRS, CDR2 YFSETQ. Trimming pared 1 base from V and 1 base from J, leaving 10 bases between. DNA for the CDR3: TGCGCCAGCAGCTTGAACGGGGGCCGCACAGATACGCAGTATTTT. Residues: CASSLNGGRTDTQYF.

This clonotype has more than one count but fewer than ten. V is TRBV12-3 or TRBV12-4 and J is TRBJ2-3; D is possibly TRBD2 (6 bases). V was cut by 6 bases and J by 7 bases, with 17 bases left in between. The length of the CDR3 is 14 residues. DNA for the CDR3: TGTGCCAGCAGCGGGGGACTTCCGCTAAATACGCAGTATTTT. The encoded protein is CASSGGLPLNTQYF.

The rearrangement links TRBV10-3 to TRBJ2-5; no reliable D call. The length of the CDR3 is 11 residues. Per germline, CDR1 ENHRY and CDR2 SYGVKD. V lost 11 bases and J 3 bases, leaving 10 bases between the germline ends. CDR3 protein: CAWSPKETQYF. The CDR3 DNA is TGTGCCTGGAGTCCTAAAGAGACCCAGTACTTC.

This clonotype was counted only a few times. The chain joins TRBV12-3 or TRBV12-4 to TRBJ2-1, with D possibly being TRBD2 (6 bases). The CDR3 extends over 16 amino acids. The V and J ends lost 4 bases and 7 bases respectively, with 20 bases between them. Here the CDR3 DNA reads TGTGCCAGCAGTTGGGGGACTGAGCAGGGATGGAATGAGCAGTTCTTC. Its translation: CASSWGTEQGWNEQFF.

On this clonotype: At one boundary the junction diverges from the germline segment, which might be a read error. The CDR3 protein is CTSSQTRGRLMETQYF. The DNA for the CDR3 is TGCACCAGCAGCCAGACCAGGGGGCGCCTAATGGAGACCCAGTACTTC. The genes are TRBV4-1 and TRBJ2-5; 8 nucleotides match TRBD1. CDR1 and CDR2 (germline): MGHRA, YSYEKL. This CDR3 region has 16 residues.

V usage is TRBV7-3 and J usage is TRBJ2-3; maybe TRBD2 (6 bases). Trimming left V 6 bases short and J 4 bases short, with 14 bases between. Germline assignment: CDR1 SGHTA and CDR2 FQGTGA. The CDR3 spans 14 residues. CDR3 in amino acids: CASRLSSAADTQYF. CDR3 coding DNA: TGTGCCAGCAGGTTATCTAGCGCGGCAGATACGCAGTATTTT. The whole variable domain, filled in from reference TRBV7-3 and TRBJ2-3, reads GAGVSQTPSNKVTEKGKYVELRCDPISGHTALYWYRQSLGQGPEFLIYFQGTGAADDSGLPNDRFFAVRPEGSVSTLKIQRTERGDSAVYLCASRLSSAADTQYFGPGTRLTVL.

The chain carries TRBV7-8 and TRBJ2-2; 8 positions match TRBD1. Germline V gene data show CDR1 as SGHVS and CDR2 as FQNEAQ. Unmatched junction bases numbered 5, after V lost 4 bases and J lost 4 bases. The CDR3 contains 15 residues. The CDR3: CASSSWTGITGELFF. CDR3 in DNA: TGTGCCAGCAGCTCCTGGACAGGGATCACCGGGGAGCTGTTTTTT.